These T cell receptor beta chains were read from a single sample in a study of T cells in tuberculosis. The table came from immunoSEQ multiplex PCR; TCRdb's copy has only in-frame clones and leaves some out. The sample has about 30,000 clones, 94% seen once. Sequencing was done on a sample of PBMCs. The receptors derive from a donor aged 10 to 29 with latent tuberculosis or without tuberculosis infection. CDR3s include the opening cysteine and the closing phenylalanine or tryptophan. A D gene is named only where the DNA matches it firmly. Clone size, where shown, is once, few, many, or a class for clones that have expanded.

cdr3_length,v_call,j_call,clone_size,d_call,cdr3_aa,cdr3_nt
13,TRBV28,TRBJ1-1,NA,NA,CASSYVSTAEAFF,TGTGCCAGCAGTTACGTGAGTACGGCTGAAGCTTTCTTT
15,TRBV16,TRBJ1-2,NA,TRBD1,CASSHPTGGSFVYTF,TGTGCCAGCAGCCACCCGACAGGGGGCTCGTTTGTCTACACCTTC
15,TRBV5-4,TRBJ2-7,NA,TRBD2,CASSSGTSGRNEQYF,TGTGCCAGCAGCTCCGGGACTAGCGGGAGAAACGAGCAGTACTTC
15,TRBV7-2,TRBJ1-1,once,NA,CASSSRSGLAAEAFF,TGTGCCAGCAGCTCCCGATCGGGGTTAGCGGCTGAAGCTTTCTTT
13,TRBV25-1,TRBJ1-1,NA,TRBD1,CACQATGESEAFF,TGTGCCTGTCAAGCAACAGGGGAAAGTGAAGCTTTCTTT
14,TRBV4-1,TRBJ1-2,NA,TRBD1,CASSQGDRNYGYTF,TGCGCCAGCAGCCAAGGGGACAGGAACTATGGCTACACCTTC
17,TRBV7-8,TRBJ2-5,NA,TRBD2,CASSLARLAGWKETQYF,TGTGCCAGCAGCTTAGCCCGGCTAGCGGGATGGAAAGAGACCCAGTACTTC
14,TRBV27,TRBJ2-7,once,TRBD1,CASGNGDRYGEQYF,TGTGCCAGCGGGAACGGGGACAGGTACGGCGAGCAGTACTTC
13,TRBV4-1,TRBJ1-1,NA,NA,CASSLGVNTEAFF,TGCGCCAGCAGCCTCGGGGTTAACACTGAAGCTTTCTTT
16,TRBV5-1,TRBJ1-1,NA,NA,CASSFQPSGRHTEAFF,TGCGCCAGCAGCTTTCAGCCCTCAGGGCGGCACACTGAAGCTTTCTTT
15,TRBV4-2,TRBJ2-3,NA,TRBD2,CASSQGGLAGDTQYF,TGTGCCAGCAGCCAAGGGGGACTAGCGGGGGATACGCAGTATTTT
14,TRBV15,TRBJ2-2,NA,NA,CATSMGRSPWELFF,TGTGCCACCAGCATGGGGAGGTCCCCCTGGGAGCTGTTTTTT
13,TRBV7-2,TRBJ1-2,NA,TRBD1,CASSLYRGHGYTF,TGTGCCAGCAGCTTGTACAGGGGGCACGGCTACACCTTC
15,TRBV7-2,TRBJ2-7,NA,TRBD1,CASSPGQGRSYEQYF,TGTGCCAGCAGCCCCGGACAGGGTCGCTCCTACGAGCAGTACTTC
12,TRBV6-1,TRBJ1-1,NA,TRBD1,CASNTGVLEAFF,TGTGCCAGCAATACAGGGGTCCTTGAAGCTTTCTTT
14,TRBV5-4,TRBJ2-1,NA,NA,CASSTRDLNNEQFF,TGTGCCAGCAGCACCCGGGACTTGAACAATGAGCAGTTCTTC
17,TRBV15,TRBJ2-7,NA,TRBD2,CATSRDLGLADAYEQYF,TGTGCCACCAGCAGAGATCTAGGGCTAGCGGATGCCTACGAGCAGTACTTC
12,TRBV2,TRBJ2-5,NA,NA,CASTKPTGTQYF,TGTGCCAGCACTAAACCCACGGGGACCCAGTACTTC
16,TRBV9,TRBJ2-1,NA,TRBD2,CASGQRASGAYNEQFF,TGTGCCAGCGGCCAGCGGGCTAGCGGAGCCTACAATGAGCAGTTCTTC
14,TRBV6-5,TRBJ2-7,NA,NA,CASSVQRSSYEQYF,TGTGCCAGCAGTGTCCAGCGGAGTTCCTACGAGCAGTACTTC
13,TRBV9,TRBJ2-3,NA,NA,CASSAETRNTQYF,TGTGCCAGCAGCGCCGAAACTAGAAATACGCAGTATTTT
17,TRBV30,TRBJ1-1,NA,TRBD1,CAWSVLSFGQGGTEAFF,TGTGCCTGGAGTGTACTTTCCTTTGGACAGGGGGGCACTGAAGCTTTCTTT
16,TRBV6-5,TRBJ1-2,NA,NA,CASSYLPRGTPYGYTF,TGTGCCAGCAGTTACTTGCCCCGGGGGACTCCATATGGCTACACCTTC
12,TRBV27,TRBJ2-7,NA,NA,CASSRLPYEQYF,TGTGCCAGCAGCCGACTCCCCTACGAGCAGTACTTC
14,TRBV10-3,TRBJ1-2,NA,TRBD1,CAISDRQGNYGYTF,TGTGCCATCAGTGACAGACAGGGGAACTATGGCTACACCTTC
17,TRBV28,TRBJ2-7,NA,TRBD2,CASSPGLAGGTVSEQYF,TGTGCCAGCAGTCCGGGACTAGCGGGAGGTACGGTATCCGAGCAGTACTTC
13,TRBV30,TRBJ1-3,NA,NA,CAYPDRTGNTIYF,TGTGCCTATCCAGACAGAACGGGAAACACCATATATTTT
12,TRBV27,TRBJ2-7,NA,NA,CASSRGINEQYF,TGTGCCAGCAGTCGGGGAATCAACGAGCAGTACTTC
15,TRBV2,TRBJ2-1,NA,TRBD1,CASKPTGTNYNEQFF,TGTGCCAGCAAACCGACAGGGACCAACTACAATGAGCAGTTCTTC
15,TRBV5-4,TRBJ2-7,NA,NA,CATSLRGSGSYEQYF,TGTGCCACTTCATTAAGGGGGTCAGGGTCCTACGAGCAGTACTTC
13,TRBV5-1,TRBJ1-2,few,NA,CASSPQVAYGYTF,TGCGCCAGCAGCCCCCAGGTTGCCTATGGCTACACCTTC
14,TRBV18,TRBJ2-5,NA,TRBD2,CASSPPSGGKTQYF,TGTGCCAGCTCACCACCAAGCGGGGGGAAGACCCAGTACTTC